The present TCR beta chain was sequenced within a study of response to subunit inactivated influenza vaccine (dated by TCRdb to between 2018 and 2020). A note on the overall study: The study used deep quantitative T cell receptor repertoire profiling to track responses to a trivalent subunit inactivated influenza vaccine.

Library preparation used RT-PCR. For sequencing, an Illumina HiSeq 2500 was employed. TCRdb's own reprocessing of the public reads used fastp at Q25 and MiXCR and kept productive beta chains. Identical CDR3 proteins give one entry, which carries the most common genes and DNA. Present in this sample are hundreds of thousands of distinct CDR3 sequences, around 15% of which were seen just once. The top ten clones comprise 7.6% of the sample. Between the V and J ends, shortened by 7 bases and 0 bases respectively, the junction contains 10 bases. Taken from the germline V gene (reference sequence), the CDR1 and CDR2 loops are DFQATT and SNEGSKA. From its cysteine to its phenylalanine, the CDR3 spans 13 amino acids. The read is trimmed to its CDR3 DNA, 39 bases read in frame from base 1. Results the study describes overall, beyond this receptor: It was suggested by the authors that each seasonal influenza vaccination may recruit only a limited number of new T cells.

Regarding this clonotype: Its antigen specificity is not known. No base quality information exists; no much larger clone differs at one position.

Sequencing used PBMCs from blood, obtained 14 to 15 days before vaccination. The sequence was collected from a man aged 50 to 59 who received an inactivated influenza vaccine. Donor details come from another sample of the same person, matched by shared clones. Recombination connected TRBV20-1 to TRBJ2-4; 6 matching bases give a weak D call of TRBD1. The CDR3 here reads CSVQGPAKNIQYF. The DNA sequence is TGCAGTGTTCAGGGGCCAGCCAAAAACATTCAGTACTTC.